Shown below are 30 T cell receptor beta chains from a single sample sequenced in a study of identical twins. TCRdb reprocessed the 5' RACE reads via MiXCR and lists one record per CDR3 protein. The top ten clones hold around 3% of a sample with some 590,000 distinct CDR3 sequences, around a tenth of them seen once. The same sample was also used in a study of yellow fever vaccine responses in identical twins.

The sample was PBMCs. Source of these receptors: a woman aged 18-29 years in good health.

The J gene is TRBJ2-7, the V gene TRBV6-1, with a possible D match to TRBD2 (6 bases). The CDR3 extends over 16 amino acids. Trimming took off 5 bases at V and 0 bases at J, with 17 bases between the two ends. Germline V CDR1 and CDR2: MNHNS, SASEGT. The CDR3 bases are TGTGCCAGCAGTAGAGGTGGCGGAGGGAGCTCCTACGAGCAGTACTTC. Its translation is CASSRGGGGSSYEQYF.

This clonotype was seen ten or more times. The V call is TRBV29-1, the J call TRBJ2-2, with no clear D. Trimming cost V 4 bases and J 1 base, with 4 bases left between them. The germline V gene encodes CDR1 SQVTM and CDR2 ANQGSEA. This CDR3 spans 12 amino acids. CDR3 residues: CSVVGNTGELFF. The CDR3 DNA reads as TGCAGCGTTGTAGGGAACACCGGGGAGCTGTTTTTT.

The rearrangement links TRBV7-3 to TRBJ2-2, with D perhaps given as TRBD1 or TRBD2 (5 bases each). Looked up from germline, CDR1 is SGHTA and CDR2 is FQGTGA. This CDR3 region has 17 residues. V was pared by 1 base and J by 4 bases, with 16 bases between. The CDR3 bases are TGTGCCAGCAGCTTAAGAGCCAGGGCGGGCGGCACCGGGGAGCTGTTTTTT. As protein: CASSLRARAGGTGELFF. The variable domain in full, completed from reference TRBV7-3 and TRBJ2-2, reads GAGVSQTPSNKVTEKGKYVELRCDPISGHTALYWYRQSLGQGPEFLIYFQGTGAADDSGLPNDRFFAVRPEGSVSTLKIQRTERGDSAVYLCASSLRARAGGTGELFFGEGSRLTVL.

This clonotype has at least ten counts. The rearrangement links TRBV12-3 or TRBV12-4 to TRBJ1-5; D call uncertain. The CDR3 contains 13 residues. Trimming took 3 bases from V and 10 from J, leaving 13 bases between them. CDR3 coding DNA: TGTGCCAGCAGTTTGGGAGGGAGCCGACCCCAGCATTTT. Its protein product is CASSLGGSRPQHF.

This clonotype was recorded many times. CDR3 in amino acids: CASTLEGPSGTEAFF. The CDR3 coding sequence is TGTGCCAGCACTTTAGAGGGGCCCAGTGGCACTGAAGCTTTCTTT. The chain joins TRBV7-8 to TRBJ1-1; TRBD1 is a possible D gene (5 bases). Between the trimmed V and J ends, which lost 7 bases and 4 bases, there was a span of 19 bases. Germline V gene lookup returns CDR1 SGHVS and CDR2 FQNEAQ. This CDR3 contains 15 residues.

A few counts support this clonotype. A single base separates this from a much larger clone, so it may be a read error. The rearrangement links TRBV5-1 to TRBJ2-5; possibly TRBD1 or TRBD2 for D (7 bases each). CDR3 length: 14 amino acids. Trimming left V 4 bases short and J 2 bases short, with 12 bases between. Germline V lookup: CDR1 SGHRS, CDR2 YFSETQ. Here the CDR3 DNA reads TGCGCCAGCAGCCCCCAGGGGGGGCAAGAGACCCAGTACTTC. The encoded protein is CASSPQGGQETQYF.

The V call is TRBV7-6, the J call TRBJ2-3; tentative D call: TRBD1 (7 bases). The germline V gene has CDR1 SGHVS and CDR2 FNYEAQ. The CDR3 runs 17 residues. V was pared by 5 bases and J by 4 bases, with 22 bases between. CDR3 coding DNA: TGTGCCAGCAGCCATCTGGAGGGGGCGGCGAGCTCAGATACGCAGTATTTT. It translates to CASSHLEGAASSDTQYF.

A few counts support this clonotype. The chain joins TRBV20-1 to TRBJ2-7; D gene unclear. V was shortened by 4 bases and J by 0 bases, with 13 bases between the two germline ends. The CDR3 has 14 amino acids. CDR1 and CDR2 (germline): DFQATT, SNEGSKA (reference sequence). The CDR3 is CSATNPTSSYEQYF. The CDR3, as DNA: TGCAGTGCTACGAACCCTACCAGCTCCTACGAGCAGTACTTC.

This clonotype was picked up a small number of times. This chain joins TRBV7-9 and TRBJ2-1, with 9 bases that match TRBD1. The V segment lost 2 bases and the J segment 6 bases; nucleotides outside the gene matches: 5. Germline CDR1 reads SEHNR; CDR2 reads FQNEAQ (reference sequence). This CDR3 contains 15 residues. For the CDR3, the DNA is TGTGCCAGCAGCTTACCCGGGACAGGGTCCAATGAGCAGTTCTTC. The encoded protein is CASSLPGTGSNEQFF.

The rearrangement uses TRBV3-1 and TRBJ2-1; 10 nucleotides line up with TRBD2. V shed 1 base and J 4 bases; nucleotides not matched to a gene: 7. The CDR3 is 17 amino acids. CDR1 LGHDT and CDR2 YNNKEL come from the germline V gene (reference sequence). The CDR3 DNA is TGTGCCAGCAGCCAAGGTATTAGCGGGGGGTTTTACAATGAGCAGTTCTTC. It translates to CASSQGISGGFYNEQFF.

This clonotype appeared a few times. The J gene is TRBJ2-5, the V gene TRBV7-2; TRBD1 or TRBD2 may be the D gene (7 bases each). The V and J ends lost 3 bases and 7 bases respectively, with 18 bases between them. The CDR3 has 15 amino acids. The V gene's germline CDR1 is SGHTA and CDR2 FQGNSA. The CDR3 loop reads CASSFPGGVPGTQYF. CDR3 bases: TGTGCCAGCAGCTTCCCAGGGGGGGTGCCAGGGACCCAGTACTTC.

This clonotype was seen more than once but under ten times. J is TRBJ2-3 and V is TRBV3-1; 8 nucleotides align to TRBD2. The CDR3 spans 17 residues. Germline V gene lookup returns CDR1 LGHDT and CDR2 YNNKEL (reference sequence). With 4 bases clipped from V and 0 bases from J, the junction kept 9 bases outside the gene matches. In nucleotides, the CDR3 is TGTGCCAGCAGCCTGACTATGAGCGGGAGTAGCACAGATACGCAGTATTTT. It is translated as CASSLTMSGSSTDTQYF.

This chain joins TRBV5-1 and TRBJ2-2; D might be TRBD1 (5 bases). V was cut by 0 bases and J by 7 bases, with 10 bases left in between. The CDR3 has 14 residues. Germline V gene sequence: CDR1 SGHRS, CDR2 YFSETQ. DNA for the CDR3: TGCGCCAGCAGCTTGGTTGGGGCTGTCGGGGAGCTGTTTTTT. This codes for CASSLVGAVGELFF.

The V gene is TRBV11-2, the J gene TRBJ2-1; 9 bases fit TRBD2. V shed 5 bases and J 0 bases; nucleotides not matched to a gene: 11. The CDR3 spans 18 residues. Germline loops: CDR1 SGHAT, CDR2 FQNNGV. The CDR3 sequence: CASSHAPGGRASYNEQFF. The CDR3 DNA sequence: TGTGCCAGCAGCCACGCGCCGGGCGGGAGGGCCTCCTACAATGAGCAGTTCTTC. Supplemented by reference TRBV11-2 and TRBJ2-1, the full variable domain reads EAGVAQSPRYKIIEKRQSVAFWCNPISGHATLYWYQQILGQGPKLLIQFQNNGVVDDSQLPKDRFSAERLKGVDSTLKIQPAKLEDSAVYLCASSHAPGGRASYNEQFFGPGTRLTVL.

This clonotype occurred many times. The rearrangement uses TRBV10-1 and TRBJ2-3; 10 nucleotides align to TRBD2. This CDR3 is 14 amino acids long. Looked up from germline, CDR1 is WNHNN and CDR2 is SYGVQD (reference sequence). V gave up 8 bases and J gave up 5 bases; unmatched junction bases: 7. This CDR3 is CASGYGTSEDTQYF. Here the CDR3 DNA reads TGCGCCAGCGGGTATGGGACTAGCGAAGATACGCAGTATTTT.

This clonotype appeared many times. The CDR3 loop reads CASSQIDLGFTDTQYF. CDR3 bases: TGCGCCAGCAGCCAAATAGATTTGGGTTTCACAGATACGCAGTATTTT. The rearrangement uses TRBV4-1 and TRBJ2-3; D remains ambiguous. V shed 2 bases and J shed 2 bases, with 14 bases lying between them. In germline, CDR1 is MGHRA, CDR2 YSYEKL. The CDR3 is 16 amino acids.

This clonotype was detected only a few times. V and J are TRBV10-3 and TRBJ2-7; D might be TRBD1 (5 bases). This CDR3 has 14 amino acids. Germline CDR1 ENHRY, CDR2 SYGVKD. V dropped 2 bases and J dropped 5 bases, with 13 bases sitting between them. This CDR3 is CAISEARVHDEQYF. In nucleotides, the CDR3 is TGTGCCATCAGTGAGGCCAGGGTACACGACGAGCAGTACTTC.

The chain recombines TRBV10-3 with TRBJ2-3; 10 nucleotides line up with TRBD2. This CDR3 has 15 amino acids. The germline gives CDR1 ENHRY, CDR2 SYGVKD. The ends lost 5 bases at V and 2 bases at J; junction bases unmatched: 4. DNA of the CDR3: TGTGCCATCAGTCGGACTAGCGGATCCACAGATACGCAGTATTTT. Its translation is CAISRTSGSTDTQYF.

In its sample, this clonotype was seen a few times. The rearrangement uses TRBV29-1 and TRBJ2-7; weak D call: TRBD2 (5 bases). CDR1 and CDR2 from the germline V gene are SQVTM and ANQGSEA. V shed 5 bases and J shed 0 bases, with 17 bases lying between them. The CDR3 is 15 amino acids. The CDR3, as DNA: TGCAGCGTTTCGGGCGGGTTAAGGAGCTCCTACGAGCAGTACTTC. Encoded protein: CSVSGGLRSSYEQYF.

The chain joins TRBV5-6 to TRBJ2-7, with D perhaps given as TRBD1 or TRBD2 (5 bases each). V shed 5 bases and J shed 0 bases, with 15 bases lying between them. Looked up from germline, CDR1 is SGHDT and CDR2 is YYEEEE. This CDR3 contains 15 residues. CDR3 coding DNA: TGTGCCAGCAGGCACCGGGACCGAAGCTCCTACGAGCAGTACTTC. Encoded protein: CASRHRDRSSYEQYF.

The V and J genes are TRBV5-4 and TRBJ2-3; weak D call: TRBD2 (6 bases). This CDR3 is built from 15 residues. Trimming shortened V by 3 bases and J by 4 bases, and 15 bases separated the two germline ends. CDR1 is SGHNT and CDR2 is YYREEE in the germline V gene (reference sequence). The CDR3 loop reads CASSSGLLASDTQYF. In DNA form, the CDR3 reads TGTGCCAGCAGCTCCGGACTACTAGCCTCAGATACGCAGTATTTT.

The CDR3 here is CSIPVSSYEQYF. The CDR3 region has the DNA TGCAGCATACCAGTGAGCTCCTACGAGCAGTACTTC. The V call is TRBV29-1, the J call TRBJ2-7; no clear D gene. CDR3 length: 12 residues. Looked up from germline, CDR1 is SQVTM and CDR2 is ANQGSEA. Between the trimmed V and J ends, which lost 8 bases and 0 bases, there was a span of 11 bases.

V is TRBV25-1 and J is TRBJ2-7; no definite D call. V was clipped by 3 bases and J by 1 base, with 10 bases between them. Looked up from germline, CDR1 is MGHDK and CDR2 is SYGVNS. The CDR3 is 14 residues long. In nucleotides, the CDR3 is TGTGCCAGCAGTGAGATTAGGAGTTCCTACGAGCAGTACTTC. It is translated as CASSEIRSSYEQYF.

This chain uses TRBV5-1 with TRBJ2-1; D not certain. Trimming pared 0 bases from V and 3 bases from J, leaving 13 bases between. The CDR3 extends over 16 amino acids. Germline V gene data show CDR1 as SGHRS and CDR2 as YFSETQ. CDR3 in DNA: TGCGCCAGCAGCTTGGCCTTACCAGGTGGCTACAATGAGCAGTTCTTC. As protein: CASSLALPGGYNEQFF. The whole variable domain, remainder taken from reference TRBV5-1 and TRBJ2-1, is KAGVTQTPRYLIKTRGQQVTLSCSPISGHRSVSWYQQTPGQGLQFLFEYFSETQRNKGNFPGRFSGRQFSNSRSEMNVSTLELGDSALYLCASSLALPGGYNEQFFGPGTRLTVL.

The table lists this clonotype with a few counts. The chain is built from TRBV20-1 and TRBJ1-4, with D unclear. This CDR3 has 16 amino acids. In germline, CDR1 is DFQATT, CDR2 SNEGSKA (reference sequence). Trimming took 4 bases from V and 1 from J, leaving 16 bases between them. The CDR3 spells CSAMGLTAVTNEKLFF. The CDR3 DNA sequence: TGCAGTGCTATGGGATTAACAGCCGTAACTAATGAAAAACTGTTTTTT.

A few counts support this clonotype. The gene calls are TRBV13 and TRBJ2-6, with D possibly TRBD1 on 6 matching bases. This CDR3 comprises 22 residues. Looked up from germline, CDR1 is PRHDT and CDR2 is FYEKMQ (reference sequence). V was cut by 7 bases and J by 6 bases, with 37 bases left in between. CDR3 amino acids: CASNSSSTRYRVLRSVANVLTF. CDR3 DNA sequence: TGTGCCAGCAACTCATCTTCCACCCGGTACAGGGTGCTCCGGTCGGTGGCCAACGTCCTGACTTTC.

This clonotype was picked up many times. The chain employs TRBV29-1 and TRBJ2-1; D gene unclear. The CDR3 runs to 12 residues. The V end lost 7 bases, the J end lost 8 bases, and 15 bases lay between the germline ends. Germline values: CDR1 SQVTM, CDR2 ANQGSEA. Here the CDR3 DNA reads TGCAGCGCCAAGGGCACGGCGTATGAGCAGTTCTTC. It is translated as CSAKGTAYEQFF.

The chain links TRBV5-1 to TRBJ2-2, with D unresolved. The CDR3 length is 15 residues. Per germline, CDR1 SGHRS and CDR2 YFSETQ. V lost 0 bases and J 1 base, leaving 7 bases between the germline ends. The CDR3 loop reads CASSLEGRNTGELFF. Here the CDR3 DNA reads TGCGCCAGCAGCTTGGAAGGACGGAACACCGGGGAGCTGTTTTTT.

This clonotype was counted many times. CDR3 in DNA: TGCAGCGTTGGTGTAGGGCCTAGGGATGAGCAGTTCTTC. It is translated as CSVGVGPRDEQFF. The chain couples TRBV29-1 to TRBJ2-1; unclear D gene. The germline V and J ends were trimmed by 4 bases and 8 bases, with 15 bases remaining between them. Germline CDR1 reads SQVTM; CDR2 reads ANQGSEA. The CDR3 loop spans 13 amino acids.

Ten or more counts support this clonotype. The chain carries TRBV27 and TRBJ2-1, with D perhaps TRBD1 (6 bases). V lost 6 bases and J 8 bases, leaving 11 bases between the germline ends. This CDR3 comprises 12 residues. Germline loops: CDR1 MNHEY, CDR2 SMNVEV (reference sequence). CDR3 bases: TGTGCCAGCAGCTCTCAGGGGTATGAGCAGTTCTTC. Its translation is CASSSQGYEQFF.